The clone carrying this TCR beta chain came up a few times. This sample stems from a study of T cells after yellow fever vaccination. This CDR3 has 14 amino acids. Germline assignment: CDR1 SGHAT and CDR2 FQNNGV. V shed 1 base and J shed 4 bases, with 10 bases lying between them. MiXCR was run by TCRdb on the 5' RACE reads, yielding one entry per CDR3 protein. The table includes over 250,000 distinct CDR3 sequences, over 3.5% detected once. The sequence came from a man aged 18 to 30 who received the YFV17D yellow fever vaccine. The starting material was PBMCs, obtained 5 days after the yellow fever booster vaccination. The rearrangement links TRBV11-2 to TRBJ1-2; D is undetermined. The chain's CDR3 is CASSLGQLGYGYTF. In DNA, the CDR3 is TGTGCCAGCAGCTTAGGCCAGTTAGGCTATGGCTACACCTTC.